This T cell receptor (beta chain) came from a study of shared clonotypes between healthy human individuals. About the research overall: CD4 naive and memory got three plates each, CD8 naive two, CD8 memory one. The study, taken as a whole, reports: The study generally estimated greater richness for naive than memory subsets. Represented diversity (both genetic and exposure-history) was limited by the small number of donors.

Naive CD8 cells comprised CD45RO-negative, CCR7-positively selected cells, excluding terminally differentiated effector memory CD45RA+ cells. Adult donors, all healthy and HIV-negative, had no recent acute infections or vaccinations. Notes on this clone: Its antigen is unknown.

Method: immunoSEQ multiplex PCR; TCRdb's copy keeps in-frame clones and lacks some. The sample has over 2 million clones, about 95% seen once. The germline gives CDR1 MNHEY, CDR2 SMNVEV (reference sequence). CDR3 length equals 15 residues. The ends lost 5 bases at V and 2 bases at J; junction bases unmatched: 6. The V and J genes are TRBV27 and TRBJ2-7; 10 bases align to TRBD1. This TCR derives from a man aged 18 to 30 in good health. The sequenced sample was naive CD8+ T cells sorted from blood. The CDR3 bases are TGTGCCAGCAGTCAGACAGGGGGCGCCGCCTACGAGCAGTACTTC. It yields the protein CASSQTGGAAYEQYF.